The following is a T cell receptor beta chain sequence with its context. Sequencing targeted TCR beta in T cells from blood (CD8+ and CD4+). Patients with stable or active relapsing-remitting disease, all of them treatment-naive, made up the multiple sclerosis controls. This sample stems from a study of CD8 T cells in Susac syndrome. CDR3 size: 12 residues. After removal of 5 bases from V and 3 bases from J, the junction contained 1 base not matched to a gene. Germline V lookup: CDR1 DFQATT, CDR2 SNEGSKA (reference sequence). cDNA came from approximately 0.5 to 1 ug RNA primed by random hexamers. TCRdb fed the immunoSEQ multiplex PCR reads into MiXCR, producing one record per CDR3 protein. The data show approximately 140,000 distinct CDR3 sequences, approximately 96% seen once.

The sequence derives from a human donor with multiple sclerosis. Sequenced sample: CD4+ T cells from PBMCs. The chain employs TRBV20-1 and TRBJ2-7; the match to TRBD2 covers 10 bases. The CDR3 DNA reads TGCAGTGCTTTAGCGGGAGGCTACGAGCAGTACTTC. This translates into CSALAGGYEQYF.